This T cell receptor beta chain derives from a study of T cell repertoires in cytomegalovirus infection. Study findings and constraints: The ex vivo response was dominated by HLA-C-restricted CMV-specific TCR beta clonotypes. Pooled public TCR beta family frequency picked out CMV carriers with the relevant HLA.

TCRdb re-called the reads with MiXCR, one entry per CDR3 protein. The sample records roughly 200,000 distinct CDR3 sequences, 9.5% being singletons. Germline V gene data show CDR1 as MDHEN and CDR2 as SYDVKM. The V gene lost 2 bases and the J gene lost 9 bases, with 11 bases spanning the gap. CDR3 length: 14 residues. This clonotype was seen ten or more times. Antigen specificity is unknown. The specimen sequenced was PBMCs. The origin of this receptor is a human donor in good health (CMV status not recorded). Some clones in this sample may be carry-over from other donors' samples. The gene calls are TRBV28 and TRBJ1-6; D remains unclear. The CDR3 DNA reads as TGTGCCAGCAGTTTAGCGCAGAGAATTTCACCCCTCCACTTT. Protein product: CASSLAQRISPLHF.